This T cell receptor (beta chain) was retrieved from a study of T-cell reconstitution after alpha-beta-depleted transplantation in children. V was shortened by 3 bases and J by 5 bases, with 19 bases between the two germline ends. The CDR3 runs to 16 residues. Germline V gene data show CDR1 as MDHEN and CDR2 as SYDVKM. A library of TCRbeta sequences, prepared with unique molecular identifiers, was generated. TCRdb recomputed calls from the PCR reads with MiXCR, one row per CDR3 protein. In the table there are fewer than 750,000 distinct CDR3 sequences, roughly 23% of which are singletons. This clonotype was observed many times. Its target is unknown. Study-level results: It was surviving recipient T cells and thymic progenitors that gave some patients high TCRbeta diversity at day 60. By one year post-transplant, T-cell counts and diversity largely arose from T cells that were newly produced. Several hundred expanded graft clones reportedly supplied alpha-beta T cells about two months after transplant.

This TCR came from a boy younger than two who had a stem cell transplant for acute myeloid leukemia, so the T cells may come from the graft donor. The sequencing used PBMCs, mostly from graft donor cells, collected 360 days after TCRalphabeta/CD19-depleted stem cell transplant. V usage is TRBV28 and J usage is TRBJ2-5; TRBD2 might be the D (5 bases). The CDR3 protein is CASSLGNRHRGETQYF. The DNA for the CDR3 is TGTGCCAGCAGTTTGGGGAACAGACACCGAGGGGAGACCCAGTACTTC.